This TCR beta chain appears in the sequencing data of a study of T cells in localized non-small cell lung cancer. This clone was found once. CDR1 KGHSH and CDR2 LQKENI come from the germline V gene. V was cut by 4 bases and J by 5 bases, with 8 bases left in between. This CDR3 spans 12 amino acids. The data were produced by immunoSEQ multiplex PCR, yet TCRdb's version contains in-frame clones alone and is incomplete. Of under 35,000 clones listed, 92% are singletons. This rearrangement joins TRBV18 to TRBJ2-5; no definite D call. The sequence derives from a female donor over 55 with stage I lung adenocarcinoma. The sequences come from peripheral blood, collected before any cancer treatment. This CDR3 reads CASSLGAETQYF. As DNA, the CDR3 is TGTGCCAGCTCACTAGGAGCGGAGACCCAGTACTTC.